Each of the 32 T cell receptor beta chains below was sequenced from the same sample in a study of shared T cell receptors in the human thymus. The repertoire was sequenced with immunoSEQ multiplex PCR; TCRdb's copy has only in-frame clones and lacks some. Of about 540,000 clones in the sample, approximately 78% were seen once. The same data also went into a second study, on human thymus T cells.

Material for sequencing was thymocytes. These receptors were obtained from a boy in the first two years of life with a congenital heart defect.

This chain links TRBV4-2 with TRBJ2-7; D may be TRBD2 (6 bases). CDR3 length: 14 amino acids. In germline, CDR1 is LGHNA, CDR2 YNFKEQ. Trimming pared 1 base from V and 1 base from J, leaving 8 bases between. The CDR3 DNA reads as TGTGCCAGCAGCCAAGTTAGCGGATCCTACGAGCAGTACTTC. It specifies CASSQVSGSYEQYF.

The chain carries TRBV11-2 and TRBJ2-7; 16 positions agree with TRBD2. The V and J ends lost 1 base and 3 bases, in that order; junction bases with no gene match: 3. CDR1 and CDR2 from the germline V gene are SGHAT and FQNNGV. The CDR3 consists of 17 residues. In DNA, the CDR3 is TGTGCCAGCAGCTTAGGGGGGACTAGCGGGAGGGGCTACGAGCAGTACTTC. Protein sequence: CASSLGGTSGRGYEQYF.

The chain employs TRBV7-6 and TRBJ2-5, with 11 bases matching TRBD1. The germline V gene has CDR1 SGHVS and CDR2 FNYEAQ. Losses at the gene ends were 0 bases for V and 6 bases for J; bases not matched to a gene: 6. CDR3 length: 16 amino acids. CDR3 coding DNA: TGTGCCAGCAGCTTAGCCGGGACAGGGGGTCGGCAGACCCAGTACTTC. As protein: CASSLAGTGGRQTQYF.

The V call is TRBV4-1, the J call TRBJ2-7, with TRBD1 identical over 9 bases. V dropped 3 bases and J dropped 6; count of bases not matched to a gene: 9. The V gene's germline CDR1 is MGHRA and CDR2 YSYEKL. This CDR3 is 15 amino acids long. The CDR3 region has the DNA TGCGCCAGCAGCCAGGCGGTCGGACAGGGGATCGAGCAGTACTTC. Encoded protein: CASSQAVGQGIEQYF.

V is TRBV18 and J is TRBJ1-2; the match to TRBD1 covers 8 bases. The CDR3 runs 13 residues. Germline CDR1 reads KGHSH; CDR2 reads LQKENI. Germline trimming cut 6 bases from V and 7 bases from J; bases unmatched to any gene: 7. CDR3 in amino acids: CASSLDRGPGYTF. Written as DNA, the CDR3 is TGTGCCAGCTCCCTCGACAGGGGCCCTGGCTACACCTTC.

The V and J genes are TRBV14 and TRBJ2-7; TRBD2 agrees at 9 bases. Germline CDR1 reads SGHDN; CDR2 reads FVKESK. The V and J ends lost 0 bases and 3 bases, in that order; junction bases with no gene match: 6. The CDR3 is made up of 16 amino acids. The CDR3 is CASSQEWTSAFYEQYF. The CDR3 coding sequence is TGTGCCAGCAGCCAAGAATGGACTAGCGCCTTCTACGAGCAGTACTTC.

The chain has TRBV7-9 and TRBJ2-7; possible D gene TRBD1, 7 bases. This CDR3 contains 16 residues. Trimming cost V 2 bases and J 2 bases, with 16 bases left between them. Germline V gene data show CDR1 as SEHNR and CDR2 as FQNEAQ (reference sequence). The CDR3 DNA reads TGTGCCAGCAGCTTAACGGCGGGACAGCCTACCTACGAGCAGTACTTC. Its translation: CASSLTAGQPTYEQYF.

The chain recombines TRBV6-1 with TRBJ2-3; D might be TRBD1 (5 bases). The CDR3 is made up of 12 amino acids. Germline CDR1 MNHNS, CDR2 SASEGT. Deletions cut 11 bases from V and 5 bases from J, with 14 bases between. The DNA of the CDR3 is TGTGCCGGAAGGGGCAGGGAAGATACGCAGTATTTT. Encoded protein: CAGRGREDTQYF.

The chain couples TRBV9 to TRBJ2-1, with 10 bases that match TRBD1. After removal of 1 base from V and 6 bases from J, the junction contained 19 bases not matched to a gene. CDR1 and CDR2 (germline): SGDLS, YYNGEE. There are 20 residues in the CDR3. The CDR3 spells CASSVSRRDRGETPTNEQFF. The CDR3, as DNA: TGTGCCAGCAGCGTAAGCCGGCGGGACAGGGGAGAAACTCCTACCAATGAGCAGTTCTTC.

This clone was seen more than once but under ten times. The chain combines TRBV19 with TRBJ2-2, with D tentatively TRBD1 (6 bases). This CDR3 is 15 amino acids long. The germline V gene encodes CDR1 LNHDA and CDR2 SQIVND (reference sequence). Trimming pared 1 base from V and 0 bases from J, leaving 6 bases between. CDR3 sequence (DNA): TGTGCCAGTAGTATAGGGACAGCGAACACCGGGGAGCTGTTTTTT. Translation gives CASSIGTANTGELFF.

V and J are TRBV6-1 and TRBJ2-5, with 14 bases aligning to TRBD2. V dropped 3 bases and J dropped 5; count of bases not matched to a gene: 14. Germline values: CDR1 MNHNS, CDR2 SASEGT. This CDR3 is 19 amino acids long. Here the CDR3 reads CASSDPTSGRAFGVETQYF. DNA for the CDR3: TGTGCCAGCAGTGACCCGACTAGCGGGAGGGCCTTTGGCGTGGAGACCCAGTACTTC.

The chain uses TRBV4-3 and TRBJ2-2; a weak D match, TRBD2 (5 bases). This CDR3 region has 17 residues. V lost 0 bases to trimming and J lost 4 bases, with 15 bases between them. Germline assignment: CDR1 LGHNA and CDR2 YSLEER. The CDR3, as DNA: TGCGCCAGCAGCCAAGAGCCGGTTAAGAGGGTCACCGGGGAGCTGTTTTTT. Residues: CASSQEPVKRVTGELFF.

The CDR3 region has the DNA TGCGCCAGCAGCCTCAAAGCGGGGGGAGGTGGTGAGCAGTTCTTC. Amino acids: CASSLKAGGGGEQFF. The chain is built from TRBV5-1 and TRBJ2-1; the match to TRBD2 covers 9 bases. The CDR3 sequence is 15 residues long. The germline V gene encodes CDR1 SGHRS and CDR2 YFSETQ. V lost 4 bases to trimming and J lost 9 bases; unmatched junction nucleotides: 11.

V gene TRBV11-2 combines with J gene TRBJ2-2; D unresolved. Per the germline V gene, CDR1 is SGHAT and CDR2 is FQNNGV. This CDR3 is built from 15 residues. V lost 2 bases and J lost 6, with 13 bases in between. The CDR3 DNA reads TGTGCCAGCAGCTTACCCAGGCTCGGCCCCGGGGAGCTGTTTTTT. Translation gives CASSLPRLGPGELFF.

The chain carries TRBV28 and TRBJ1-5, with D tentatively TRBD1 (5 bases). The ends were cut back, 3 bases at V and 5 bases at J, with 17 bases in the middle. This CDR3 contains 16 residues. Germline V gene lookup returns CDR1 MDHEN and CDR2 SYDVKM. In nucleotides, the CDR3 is TGTGCCAGCAGTTTCATCCCGCAGGGTCAGGATCAGCCCCAGCATTTT. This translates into CASSFIPQGQDQPQHF.

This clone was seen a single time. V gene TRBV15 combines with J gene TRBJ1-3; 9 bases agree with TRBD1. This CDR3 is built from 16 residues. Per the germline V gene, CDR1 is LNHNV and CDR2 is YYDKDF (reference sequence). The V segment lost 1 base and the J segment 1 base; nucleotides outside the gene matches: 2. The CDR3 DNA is TGTGCCACCAGCAGAGCCGGGACAGGGTCTGGAAACACCATATATTTT. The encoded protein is CATSRAGTGSGNTIYF.

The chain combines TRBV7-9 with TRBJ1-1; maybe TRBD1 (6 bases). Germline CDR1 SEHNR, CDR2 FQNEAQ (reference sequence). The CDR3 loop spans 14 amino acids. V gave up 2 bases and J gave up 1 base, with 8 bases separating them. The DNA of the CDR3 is TGTGCCAGCAGCTTAAAGGACAGGAACACTGAAGCTTTCTTT. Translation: CASSLKDRNTEAFF.

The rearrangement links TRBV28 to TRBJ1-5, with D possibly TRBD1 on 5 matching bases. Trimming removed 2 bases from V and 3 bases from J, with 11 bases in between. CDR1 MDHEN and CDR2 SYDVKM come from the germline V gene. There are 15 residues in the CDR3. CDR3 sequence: CASSLTRVVNQPQHF. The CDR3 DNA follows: TGTGCCAGCAGTTTAACCAGGGTGGTCAATCAGCCCCAGCATTTT.

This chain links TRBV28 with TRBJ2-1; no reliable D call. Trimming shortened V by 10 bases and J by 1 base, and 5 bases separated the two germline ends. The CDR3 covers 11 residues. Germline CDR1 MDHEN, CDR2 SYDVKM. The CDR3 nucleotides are TGTGCCACGAGATCCTACAATGAGCAGTTCTTC. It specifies CATRSYNEQFF.

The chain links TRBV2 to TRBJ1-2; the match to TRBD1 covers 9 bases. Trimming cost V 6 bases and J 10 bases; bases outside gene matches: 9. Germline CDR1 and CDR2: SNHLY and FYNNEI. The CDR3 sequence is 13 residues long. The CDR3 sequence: CASRADRGEHYTF. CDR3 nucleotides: TGTGCCAGCAGAGCCGACAGGGGGGAGCACTACACCTTC.

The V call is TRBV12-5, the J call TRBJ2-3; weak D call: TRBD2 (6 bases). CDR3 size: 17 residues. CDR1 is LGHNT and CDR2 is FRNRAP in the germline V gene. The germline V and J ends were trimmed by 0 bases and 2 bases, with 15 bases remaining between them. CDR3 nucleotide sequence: TGTGCTAGTGGTTTGGTAAAGGTGGGGGGTTTCACAGATACGCAGTATTTT. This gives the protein CASGLVKVGGFTDTQYF.

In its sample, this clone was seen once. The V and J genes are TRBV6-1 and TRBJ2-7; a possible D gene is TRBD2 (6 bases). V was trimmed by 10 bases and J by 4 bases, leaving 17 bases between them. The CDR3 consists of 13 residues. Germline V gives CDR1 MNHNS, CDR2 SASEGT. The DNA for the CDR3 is TGTGCCACCGCCGGGAGCCTGGGATACGAGCAGTACTTC. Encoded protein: CATAGSLGYEQYF.

For the CDR3, the DNA is TGTGCCACAGAGCCGGGTTTTGGAAACACCATATATTTT. It codes for CATEPGFGNTIYF. This chain joins TRBV10-3 and TRBJ1-3; no clear D gene. Trimming took off 10 bases at V and 3 bases at J, with 13 bases between the two ends. The CDR3 sequence is 13 residues long. CDR1 and CDR2 (germline): ENHRY, SYGVKD.

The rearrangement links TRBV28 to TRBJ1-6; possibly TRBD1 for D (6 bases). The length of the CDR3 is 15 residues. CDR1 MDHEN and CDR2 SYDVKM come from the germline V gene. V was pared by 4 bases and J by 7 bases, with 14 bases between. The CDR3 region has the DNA TGTGCCAGCAGTTCCCGAGGGGGTGGAAATTCACCCCTCCACTTT. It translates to CASSSRGGGNSPLHF.

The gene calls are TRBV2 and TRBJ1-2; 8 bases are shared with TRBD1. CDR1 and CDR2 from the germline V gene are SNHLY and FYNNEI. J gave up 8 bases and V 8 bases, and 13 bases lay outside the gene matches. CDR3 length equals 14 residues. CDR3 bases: TGTGCCAGCCAACCTGGGGTACAGGGGGGCGGCTACACCTTC. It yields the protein CASQPGVQGGGYTF. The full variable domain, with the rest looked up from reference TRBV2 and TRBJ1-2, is EPEVTQTPSHQVTQMGQEVILRCVPISNHLYFYWYRQILGQKVEFLVSFYNNEISEKSEIFDDQFSVERPDGSNFTLKIRSTKLEDSAMYFCASQPGVQGGGYTFGSGTRLTVV.

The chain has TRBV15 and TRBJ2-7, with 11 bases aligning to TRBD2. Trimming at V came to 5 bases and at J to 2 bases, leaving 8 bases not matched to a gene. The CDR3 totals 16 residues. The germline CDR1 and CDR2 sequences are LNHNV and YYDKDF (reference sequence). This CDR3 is CATSASLAGGPYEQYF. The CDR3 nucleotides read TGTGCCACCAGCGCCTCCTTAGCGGGAGGGCCCTACGAGCAGTACTTC.

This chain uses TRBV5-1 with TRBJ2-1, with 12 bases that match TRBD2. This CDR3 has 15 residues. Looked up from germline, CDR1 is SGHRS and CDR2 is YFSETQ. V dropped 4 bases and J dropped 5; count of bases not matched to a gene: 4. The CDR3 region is CASSTRLAGDNEQFF. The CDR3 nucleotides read TGCGCCAGCAGCACTCGACTAGCGGGAGACAATGAGCAGTTCTTC.

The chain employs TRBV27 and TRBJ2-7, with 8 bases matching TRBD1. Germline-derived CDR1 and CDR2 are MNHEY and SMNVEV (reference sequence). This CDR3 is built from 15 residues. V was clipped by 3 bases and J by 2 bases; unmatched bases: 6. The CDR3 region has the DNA TGTGCCAGCAGTTTCCACACGGGACAGGCCTACGAGCAGTACTTC. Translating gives CASSFHTGQAYEQYF.

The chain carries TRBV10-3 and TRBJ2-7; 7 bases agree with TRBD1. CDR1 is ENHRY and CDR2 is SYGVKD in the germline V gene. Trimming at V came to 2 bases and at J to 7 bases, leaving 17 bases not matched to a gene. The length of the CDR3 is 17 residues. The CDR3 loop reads CAISERAAPQGDGEQYF. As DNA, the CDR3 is TGTGCCATCAGTGAGCGGGCCGCCCCCCAGGGGGATGGTGAGCAGTACTTC.

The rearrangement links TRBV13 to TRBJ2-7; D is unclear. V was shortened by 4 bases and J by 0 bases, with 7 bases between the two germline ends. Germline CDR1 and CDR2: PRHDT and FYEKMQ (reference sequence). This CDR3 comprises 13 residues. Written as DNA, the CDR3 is TGTGCCAGCAGCTCACCGAGCTCCTACGAGCAGTACTTC. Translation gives CASSSPSSYEQYF. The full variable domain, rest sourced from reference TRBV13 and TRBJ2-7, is AAGVIQSPRHLIKEKRETATLKCYPIPRHDTVYWYQQGPGQDPQFLISFYEKMQSDKGSIPDRFSAQQFSDYHSELNMSSLELGDSALYFCASSSPSSYEQYFGPGTRLTVT.

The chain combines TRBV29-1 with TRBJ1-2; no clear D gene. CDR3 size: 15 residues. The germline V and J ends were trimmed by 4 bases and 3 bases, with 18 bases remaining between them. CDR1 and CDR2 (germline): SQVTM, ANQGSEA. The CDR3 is CSVVGVRGSDYGYTF. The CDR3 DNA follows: TGCAGCGTTGTAGGCGTACGGGGAAGCGACTATGGCTACACCTTC.

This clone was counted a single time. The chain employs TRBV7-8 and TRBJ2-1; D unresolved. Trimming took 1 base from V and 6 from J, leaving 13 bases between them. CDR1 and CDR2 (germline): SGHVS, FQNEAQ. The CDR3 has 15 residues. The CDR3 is CASSLEHVLRNEQFF. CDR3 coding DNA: TGTGCCAGCAGCTTAGAGCATGTGCTTCGCAATGAGCAGTTCTTC.